This TCR beta chain was retrieved from a study of blood T cell repertoires in COVID-19. Germline lookup yields CDR1 MDHEN and CDR2 SYDVKM. This CDR3 contains 14 residues. V lost 2 bases and J lost 4, with 12 bases in between. Generated by immunoSEQ multiplex PCR, the TCRdb table keeps only in-frame clones and is missing some. The table has a few hundred thousand clones, 75% to 90% seen once. J is TRBJ2-7 and V is TRBV28, with D tentatively TRBD1 (6 bases). Sequencing was performed on peripheral blood. The source is a man aged 60 to 69 who had recovered from COVID-19. CDR3 DNA: TGTGCCAGCAGTTTAGGGTCAGGGGCTTACGAGCAGTACTTC. Translating gives CASSLGSGAYEQYF.